This T cell receptor beta chain was identified in a study of cytomegalovirus exposure and HLA in healthy donors. Broader study findings: The study listed about 150 cytomegalovirus-associated TCR beta chains.

The CDR3 spans 15 residues. The junction had 0 bases not matched to a gene; V was cut back by 1 base and J by 0 bases. The germline V gene encodes CDR1 SGHRS and CDR2 YFSETQ. In the case of this clone: What it binds is not known.

The protocol was immunoSEQ multiplex PCR, while the TCRdb copy is restricted to in-frame clones and leaves out a portion. The sample shows 120,000 or so clones, approximately 90% of them seen only once. Material for sequencing was PBMCs. This receptor was identified in a woman between 18 and 30 years old in good health and CMV-seronegative. The chain employs TRBV5-1 and TRBJ2-2; TRBD2 agrees at 7 bases. Here the CDR3 reads CASSLRGANTGELFF. DNA of the CDR3: TGCGCCAGCAGCTTGCGGGGGGCGAACACCGGGGAGCTGTTTTTT.